This T cell receptor (beta chain) is drawn from a study of blood T cell repertoires in COVID-19. In the study overall: Whether acute or convalescent, the COVID-19 samples came from the United States, Italy and Spain.

Original processing methods: It was from reference gene primer amplification that nucleated cell counts were estimated. The table came from immunoSEQ multiplex PCR; TCRdb's copy has only in-frame clones and leaves some out. V and J calls and clone size are given by that table; D and trimming were obtained from the DNA. The table has roughly 230,000 clones, 90% seen once. Patients at the Seattle site were enrolled during active infection and followed longitudinally. V was pared by 0 bases and J by 4 bases, with 9 bases between. The length of the CDR3 is 14 residues. Per germline, CDR1 KGHSH and CDR2 LQKENI.

Sequences were obtained from peripheral blood. The source is a woman in her fifties or sixties with COVID-19, enrolled during active disease. The gene calls are TRBV18 and TRBJ1-2; no reliable D call. CDR3 bases: TGTGCCAGCTCACCACCCGGGGAGGTCTATGGCTACACCTTC. This gives the protein CASSPPGEVYGYTF.